The clone carrying this TCR beta chain qualifies as medium-sized (0.01 to 0.1%). Its specificity is not known. Every cDNA TCR molecule received its own unique molecular identifier. Via MiXCR, TCRdb re-called the 5' RACE reads, giving one row per CDR3 protein. Among approximately 3,500 distinct CDR3 sequences listed, 27% were seen once. The CDR3 is 15 amino acids. V was clipped by 3 bases and J by 1 base, with 10 bases between them. CDR1 and CDR2 from the germline V gene are MGHRA and YSYEKL. Sample time point: sample taken at primary tumor resection. Untreated early-stage non-small cell lung cancer patients, 65 to 90 in total, were the donors. Material for sequencing was whole RNA from tumor, nontumor lung or frozen PBMC, left unsorted. This specimen comes from a study of spatial heterogeneity in lung cancer. Findings and caveats of the study: Coverage of tumor T cells, by estimate, reached 6.5% to 8% for alpha chains and about 14% for beta chains. Within tumors, counts of expanded alpha and beta TCRs tracked tumor mutation counts.

V and J are TRBV4-1 and TRBJ1-5; D gene ambiguous. Sequencing was performed on lung tumor tissue, taken at surgery. This clonotype was obtained from a male donor with early-stage non-small cell lung cancer. The CDR3 coding sequence is TGCGCCAGCAGCCAGTACACCGAGAGCAATCAGCCCCAGCATTTT. This gives the protein CASSQYTESNQPQHF.